The text below deals with one T cell receptor (beta chain). Additional DNA sequences in this sample encode the identical CDR3. Followed longitudinally, the Seattle patients had been enrolled during active infection. Germline V gene data show CDR1 as SGHDT and CDR2 as YYEEEE. The CDR3 runs 14 residues. V dropped 3 bases and J dropped 6 bases, with 13 bases sitting between them. Generated by immunoSEQ multiplex PCR, the TCRdb table keeps only in-frame clones and is missing some. The sample shows 290,000 or so clones, roughly nine tenths of them seen only once. The data were obtained in a study of blood T cell repertoires in COVID-19.

The chain has TRBV5-6 and TRBJ1-5; TRBD1 is a possible D gene (6 bases). The receptor was derived from a woman aged 25-40 years with COVID-19, enrolled during active disease. Sequenced input: peripheral blood. In nucleotides, the CDR3 is TGTGCCAGCAGCTCTGGGGGGGCGCGTCAGCCCCAGCATTTT. Protein product: CASSSGGARQPQHF.